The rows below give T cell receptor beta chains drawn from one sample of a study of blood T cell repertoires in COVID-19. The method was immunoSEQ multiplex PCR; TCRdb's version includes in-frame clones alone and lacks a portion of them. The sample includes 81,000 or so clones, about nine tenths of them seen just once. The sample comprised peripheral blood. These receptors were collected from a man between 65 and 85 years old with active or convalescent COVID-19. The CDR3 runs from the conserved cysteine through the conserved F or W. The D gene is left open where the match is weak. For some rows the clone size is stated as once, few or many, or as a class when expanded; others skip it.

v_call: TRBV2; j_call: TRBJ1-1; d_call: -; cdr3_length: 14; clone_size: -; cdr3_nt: TGTGCCAGCAAATTCGACAGGATGAACACTGAAGCTCTCTTT; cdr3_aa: CASKFDRMNTEALF
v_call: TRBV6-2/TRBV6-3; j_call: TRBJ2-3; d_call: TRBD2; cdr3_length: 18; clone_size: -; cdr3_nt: TGTGCCAGCAGTCTCGGGACTAGCGGGGGCGGGAGCACAGATACGCAGTATTTT; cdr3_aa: CASSLGTSGGGSTDTQYF
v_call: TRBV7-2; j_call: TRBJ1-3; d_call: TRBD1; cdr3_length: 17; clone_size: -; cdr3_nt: TGTGCCAGCAGCTTAGTTTCGACAGGGGGTGTTCGAAACACCATATATTTT; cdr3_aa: CASSLVSTGGVRNTIYF
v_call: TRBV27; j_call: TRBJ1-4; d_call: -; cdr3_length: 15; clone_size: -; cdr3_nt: TGTGCCAGCAGGGGGGGGTCCCTACTTGGCGAAAAACTGTTTTTT; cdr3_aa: CASRGGSLLGEKLFF
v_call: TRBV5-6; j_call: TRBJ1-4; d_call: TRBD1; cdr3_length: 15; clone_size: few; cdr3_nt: TGTGCCAGCAGCCCTGGTGGGACAGAGAATGAAAAACTGTTTTTT; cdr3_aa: CASSPGGTENEKLFF
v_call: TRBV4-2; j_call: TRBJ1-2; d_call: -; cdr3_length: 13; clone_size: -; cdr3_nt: TGTGCCAGCAGCCAAGATACAGGGTTGGGCTACACCTTC; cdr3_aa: CASSQDTGLGYTF
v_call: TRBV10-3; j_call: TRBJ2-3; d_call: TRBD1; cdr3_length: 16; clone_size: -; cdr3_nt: TGTGCCACCACCAGGACAGGCGACCCGACCACAGATACGCAGTATTTT; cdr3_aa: CATTRTGDPTTDTQYF
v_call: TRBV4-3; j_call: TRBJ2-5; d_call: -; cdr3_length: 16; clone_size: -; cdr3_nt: TGCGCCAGCAGCCAAGATATGTGGGGGCGCGGGGAGACCCAGTACTTC; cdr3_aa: CASSQDMWGRGETQYF
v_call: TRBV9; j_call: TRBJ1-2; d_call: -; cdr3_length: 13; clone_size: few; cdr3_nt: TGTGCCAGCAACAAAGAGCAGGGATTCGGCTACACCTTC; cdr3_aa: CASNKEQGFGYTF
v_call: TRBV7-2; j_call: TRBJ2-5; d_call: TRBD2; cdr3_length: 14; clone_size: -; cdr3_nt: TGTGCCAGCAGCGAAGCGGGGGGCCTCTTTACCCAGTACTTC; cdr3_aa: CASSEAGGLFTQYF
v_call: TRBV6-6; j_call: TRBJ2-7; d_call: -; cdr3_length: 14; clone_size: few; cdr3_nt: TGTGCCAGCAACACGATCGTGGCAGGGGTCGAGCAGTACTTC; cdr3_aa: CASNTIVAGVEQYF
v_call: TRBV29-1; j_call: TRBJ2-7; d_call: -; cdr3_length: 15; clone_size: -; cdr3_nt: TGCAGCGTTGAGAGCCCTAGCCTGGGGACCTACGAGCAGTACTTC; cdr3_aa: CSVESPSLGTYEQYF
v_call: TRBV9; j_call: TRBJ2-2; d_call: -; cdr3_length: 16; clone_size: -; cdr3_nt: TGTGCCAGCAGCGCAACCCTAGCGAGGGTCGGCGGGGAGCTGTTTTTT; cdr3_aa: CASSATLARVGGELFF
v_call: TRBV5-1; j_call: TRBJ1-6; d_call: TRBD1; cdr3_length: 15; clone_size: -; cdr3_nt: TGCGCCAGCAGCTTGGGGACAGGGAATAATTCACCCCTCCACTTT; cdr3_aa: CASSLGTGNNSPLHF
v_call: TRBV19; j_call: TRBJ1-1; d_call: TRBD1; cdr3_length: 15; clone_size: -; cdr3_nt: TGTGCCAGTAGTAACCCGGGGCAGGGGGCCACTGAAGCTTTCTTT; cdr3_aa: CASSNPGQGATEAFF
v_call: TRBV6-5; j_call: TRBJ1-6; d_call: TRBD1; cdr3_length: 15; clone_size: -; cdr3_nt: TGTGCCAGCAGCCTTGTGGGGACAGGGATTTCACCCCTCCACTTT; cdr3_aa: CASSLVGTGISPLHF
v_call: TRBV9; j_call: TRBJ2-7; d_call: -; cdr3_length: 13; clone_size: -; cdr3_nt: TGTGCCAGCAGCCCAAAAGAAGGGGCCGAGCAGTACTTC; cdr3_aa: CASSPKEGAEQYF
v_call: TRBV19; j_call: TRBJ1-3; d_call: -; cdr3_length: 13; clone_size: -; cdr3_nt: TGTGCCAGCATTGACACAATGGGAAACACCATATATTTT; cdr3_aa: CASIDTMGNTIYF
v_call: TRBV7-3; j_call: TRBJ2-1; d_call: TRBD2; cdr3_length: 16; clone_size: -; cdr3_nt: TGTGCCAGCAGCTTCACCGCGGGGGGGCCCTACAATGAGCAGTTCTTC; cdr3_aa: CASSFTAGGPYNEQFF
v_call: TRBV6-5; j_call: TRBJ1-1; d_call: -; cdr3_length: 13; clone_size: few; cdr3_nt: TGTGCCAGCAGCCAACAGGGGAACACTGAAGCTTTCTTT; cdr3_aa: CASSQQGNTEAFF
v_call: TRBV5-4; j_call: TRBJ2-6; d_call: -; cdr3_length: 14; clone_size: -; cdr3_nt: TGTGCCAGCACCAGTAGAGGAGGGGCCAACGTCCTGACTTTC; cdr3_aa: CASTSRGGANVLTF
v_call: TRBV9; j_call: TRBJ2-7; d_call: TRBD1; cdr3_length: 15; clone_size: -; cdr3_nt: TGTGCCAGCAGCGGCGGACAGGGCCGGGCATGGGAGCAGTACTTC; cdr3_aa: CASSGGQGRAWEQYF
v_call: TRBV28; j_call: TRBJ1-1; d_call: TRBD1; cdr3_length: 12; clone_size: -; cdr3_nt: TGTGCCAGCAGGACAGGGTTCACTGAAGCTTTCTTT; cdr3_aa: CASRTGFTEAFF
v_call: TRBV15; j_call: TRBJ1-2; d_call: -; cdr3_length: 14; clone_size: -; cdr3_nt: TGTGCCACCAACCGGGGGACTTCCCGGTACGGCTACACCTTC; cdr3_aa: CATNRGTSRYGYTF
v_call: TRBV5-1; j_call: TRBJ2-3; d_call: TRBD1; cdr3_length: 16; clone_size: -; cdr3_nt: TGCGCCAGCAGCCTCCAACCGGGACAGGGGGCAGATACGCAGTATTTT; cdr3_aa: CASSLQPGQGADTQYF
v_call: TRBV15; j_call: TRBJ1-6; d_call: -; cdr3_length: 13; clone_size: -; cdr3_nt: TGTGCCACCAGCAGAGACAGGGATTCACCCCTCCACTTT; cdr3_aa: CATSRDRDSPLHF
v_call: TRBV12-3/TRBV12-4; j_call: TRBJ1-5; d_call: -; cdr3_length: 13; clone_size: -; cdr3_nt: TGTGCCAGCAGTTATGGGAGTGGGCAGCCCCAGCATTTT; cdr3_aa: CASSYGSGQPQHF
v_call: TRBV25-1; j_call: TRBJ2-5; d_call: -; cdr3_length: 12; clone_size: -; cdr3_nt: TGTGCCAGCAAGGAATCGGGGGAGACCCAGTACTTC; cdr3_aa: CASKESGETQYF
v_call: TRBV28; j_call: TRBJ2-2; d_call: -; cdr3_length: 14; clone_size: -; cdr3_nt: TGTGCCAGCAGACCTAACAGGGTCACCGGGGAGCTGTTTTTT; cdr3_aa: CASRPNRVTGELFF
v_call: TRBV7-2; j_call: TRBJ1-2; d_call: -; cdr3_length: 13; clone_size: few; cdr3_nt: TGTGCCAGCAGCTTAGGGCAGAAGGGGCCCTTACCCTTC; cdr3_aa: CASSLGQKGPLPF
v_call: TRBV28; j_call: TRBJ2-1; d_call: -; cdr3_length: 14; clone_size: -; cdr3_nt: TGTGCCAGCAGTTTATGGGCGGCGGTTGATGAGCAGTTCTTC; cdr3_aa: CASSLWAAVDEQFF
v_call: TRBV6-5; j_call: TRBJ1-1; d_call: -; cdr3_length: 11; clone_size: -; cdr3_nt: TGTGCCAGCAGCTCAGGGACTGAAGCTTTCTTT; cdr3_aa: CASSSGTEAFF
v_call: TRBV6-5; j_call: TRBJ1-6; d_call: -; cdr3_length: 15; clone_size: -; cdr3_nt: TGTGCCAGCACCCCCGGGGTTGGCGAAAGCTCACCCCTCCACTTT; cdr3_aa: CASTPGVGESSPLHF
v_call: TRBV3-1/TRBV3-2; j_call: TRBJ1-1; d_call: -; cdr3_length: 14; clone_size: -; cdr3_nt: TGTGCCAGCAGCCAACTTATGGCTGGCACTGAAGCTTTCTTT; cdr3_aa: CASSQLMAGTEAFF
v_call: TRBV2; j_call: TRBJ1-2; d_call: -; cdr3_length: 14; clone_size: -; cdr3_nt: TGTGCCAGCAGTGAACGGCTACAGGTTGGTGGCTACACCTTC; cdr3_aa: CASSERLQVGGYTF
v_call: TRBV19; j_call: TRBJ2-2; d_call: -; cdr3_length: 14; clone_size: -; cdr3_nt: TGTGCCAGTGACAGCACCTCGAACACCGGGGAGCTGTTTTTT; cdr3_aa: CASDSTSNTGELFF
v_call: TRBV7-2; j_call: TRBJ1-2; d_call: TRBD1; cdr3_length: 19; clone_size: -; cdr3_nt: TGTGCCAGCAGCTTAGGATCCTCTACCGTTAAGGGGGCACTTCGTGGCTACACCTTC; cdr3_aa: CASSLGSSTVKGALRGYTF
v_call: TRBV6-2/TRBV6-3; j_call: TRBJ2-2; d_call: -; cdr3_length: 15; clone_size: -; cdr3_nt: TGTGCCAGCAGTTACGCGGACTTACTCACCGGGGAGCTGTTTTTT; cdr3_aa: CASSYADLLTGELFF
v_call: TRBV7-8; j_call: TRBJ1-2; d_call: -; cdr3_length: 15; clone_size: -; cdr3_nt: TGTGCCAGCAGCTCCGACCCGGGAAACAGCCCGGGCTACACCTTC; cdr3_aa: CASSSDPGNSPGYTF
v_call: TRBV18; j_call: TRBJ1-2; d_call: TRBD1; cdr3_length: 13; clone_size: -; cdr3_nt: TGTGCCAGCTCGGACAGGGTCTATTATGGCTACACCTTC; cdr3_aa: CASSDRVYYGYTF
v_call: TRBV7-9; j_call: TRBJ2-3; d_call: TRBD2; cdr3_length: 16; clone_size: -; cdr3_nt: TGTGCCAGCAGCTTACTAACTAGCGGGGGGAGAGATACGCAGTATTTT; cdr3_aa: CASSLLTSGGRDTQYF
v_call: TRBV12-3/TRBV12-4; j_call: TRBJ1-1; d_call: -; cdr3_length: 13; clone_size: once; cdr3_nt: TGTGCCAGCAGCCTGGGGGGATCCACTGAAGCTTTCTTT; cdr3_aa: CASSLGGSTEAFF
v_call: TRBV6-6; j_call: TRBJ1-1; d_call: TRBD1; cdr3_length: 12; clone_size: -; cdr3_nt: TGTGCCAGCAGTCGACAGGGGGGTGAAGCTTTCTTT; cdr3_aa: CASSRQGGEAFF
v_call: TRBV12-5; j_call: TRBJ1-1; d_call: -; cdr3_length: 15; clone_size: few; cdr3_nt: TGTGCTAGTGCCCGACGGAGGGGCTGGGACACTGAAGCTTTCTTT; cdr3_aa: CASARRRGWDTEAFF
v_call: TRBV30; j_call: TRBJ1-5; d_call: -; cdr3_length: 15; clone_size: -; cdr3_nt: TGTGCCTGGAGTTCCACCGGGACACGTAATCAGCCCCAGCATTTT; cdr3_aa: CAWSSTGTRNQPQHF
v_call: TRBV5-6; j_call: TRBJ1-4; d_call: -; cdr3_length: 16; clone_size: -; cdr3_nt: TGTGCCAGCAGCTTGTGGGAGGGCTTGGCTAATGAAAAACTGTTTTTT; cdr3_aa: CASSLWEGLANEKLFF
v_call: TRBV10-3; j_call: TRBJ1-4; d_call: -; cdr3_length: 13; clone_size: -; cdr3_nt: TGTGCCATCGGTGAGGCGGCTAATGAAAAACTGTTTTTT; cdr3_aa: CAIGEAANEKLFF
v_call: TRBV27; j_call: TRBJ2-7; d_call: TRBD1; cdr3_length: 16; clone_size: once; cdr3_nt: TGTGCCAGCAGTTTAGAGGGGGACAGGGCCTTCCACGAGCAGTACTTC; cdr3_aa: CASSLEGDRAFHEQYF
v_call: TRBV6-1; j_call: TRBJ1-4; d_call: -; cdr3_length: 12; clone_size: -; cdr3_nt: TGTGCCAGCAGTGCAGCGAACTTACCTCGGGTTTTT; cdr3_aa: CASSAANLPRVF
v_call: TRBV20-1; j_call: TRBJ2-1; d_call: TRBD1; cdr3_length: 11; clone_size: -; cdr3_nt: TGCAGTGCGACCCAGCCGGGACAGGCGTTCTTC; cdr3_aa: CSATQPGQAFF
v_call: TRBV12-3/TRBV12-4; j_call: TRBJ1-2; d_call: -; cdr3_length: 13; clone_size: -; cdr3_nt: TGTGCCAGCAGTCATCCGGCCGTGAGGGGCTACACCTTC; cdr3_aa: CASSHPAVRGYTF
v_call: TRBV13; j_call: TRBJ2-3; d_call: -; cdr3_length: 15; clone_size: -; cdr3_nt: TGTGCCAGCAGCTTAGCCGGGACTAGCACAGATACGCAGTATTTT; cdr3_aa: CASSLAGTSTDTQYF
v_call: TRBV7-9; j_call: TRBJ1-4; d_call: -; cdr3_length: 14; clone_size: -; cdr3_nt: TGTGCCAGCAGGCCCAGCGGGAGTGGAGAAAAACTGTTTTTT; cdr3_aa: CASRPSGSGEKLFF
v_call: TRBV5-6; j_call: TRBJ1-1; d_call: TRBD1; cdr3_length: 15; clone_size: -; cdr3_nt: TGTGCCAGCAGCTCCAGGGGGCGGAGTGAATCCGAAGCTTTCTTT; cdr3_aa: CASSSRGRSESEAFF
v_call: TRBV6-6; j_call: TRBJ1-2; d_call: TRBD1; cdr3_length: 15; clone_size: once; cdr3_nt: TGTGCCAGCACCGGACTTTGGACAGGGGGTCATGGCTACACCTTC; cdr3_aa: CASTGLWTGGHGYTF
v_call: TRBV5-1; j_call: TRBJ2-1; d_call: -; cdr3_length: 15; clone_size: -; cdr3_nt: TGCGCCAGCAGCTTGGCGCAGGCCGCATACAATGAGCAGTTCTTC; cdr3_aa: CASSLAQAAYNEQFF
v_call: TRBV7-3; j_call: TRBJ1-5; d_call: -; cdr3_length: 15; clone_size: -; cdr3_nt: TGTGCCAGCAGCTTAACGGGGAGCAGCAATCAGCCCCAGCATTTT; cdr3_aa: CASSLTGSSNQPQHF